Listed here is a single T cell receptor (beta chain). From germline, CDR1 is LNHDA and CDR2 SQIVND (reference sequence). V gave up 7 bases and J gave up 1 base, with 14 bases separating them. CDR3 length: 15 amino acids. As for time point: after dendritic cell vaccination, including at tumor progression/relapse. Here immunoSEQ multiplex PCR was the method, and the copy in TCRdb shows in-frame clones only, minus some. Seen here are more than 85,000 clones, around 90% observed once, and the top ten hold 2.7%. This sample stems from a study of glioma-infiltrating T cells after dendritic cell vaccination. Study information: Autologous tumor lysate-pulsed dendritic cell vaccination was given between about 2003 and 2013. At biweekly intervals, patients got three intradermal dendritic cell vaccine injections.

This clonotype was obtained from a human donor with glioblastoma. The rearrangement joins TRBV19 to TRBJ1-3; perhaps TRBD1 as D (5 bases). The specimen comprised blood, sampled after dendritic cell vaccination. CDR3 bases: TGTGCCAGTAAACCCCAGGGCGGTTCTGGAAACACCATATATTTT. Residues: CASKPQGGSGNTIYF.